The 13 T cell receptor beta chains below all came from one sample that was sequenced in a study of blood T cell repertoires in COVID-19. The method was immunoSEQ multiplex PCR; TCRdb's version includes in-frame clones alone and lacks a portion of them. The table lists 140,000 to 150,000 clones, roughly 90% of them singletons. Sequenced sample: peripheral blood. The receptors were sampled from a human donor in a cohort sampled during active COVID-19.

The count of this clone is one. V usage is TRBV11-2 and J usage is TRBJ2-3; 10 positions match TRBD2. V was pared by 5 bases and J by 6 bases, with 5 bases of the junction left unmatched. The germline CDR1 and CDR2 sequences are SGHAT and FQNNGV. CDR3 length equals 14 residues. The CDR3 is CASSEGLALDTQYF. The DNA for the CDR3 is TGTGCCAGCAGCGAGGGACTAGCGTTGGATACGCAGTATTTT. Combining the CDR3 with reference TRBV11-2 and TRBJ2-3 gives the whole variable domain EAGVAQSPRYKIIEKRQSVAFWCNPISGHATLYWYQQILGQGPKLLIQFQNNGVVDDSQLPKDRFSAERLKGVDSTLKIQPAKLEDSAVYLCASSEGLALDTQYFGPGTRLTVL.

The chain is built from TRBV2 and TRBJ1-5; TRBD1 matches at 9 bases. CDR1 SNHLY and CDR2 FYNNEI come from the germline V gene. Trimming removed 7 bases from V and 4 bases from J; junction bases left unmatched: 2. The CDR3 covers 13 residues. CDR3 nucleotide sequence: TGTGCCAGCAACGGACAGGGGAATCAGCCCCAGCATTTT. Translation: CASNGQGNQPQHF.

This sequence joins TRBV4-1 and TRBJ2-3, with 9 bases that match TRBD2. The V segment lost 1 base and the J segment 0 bases; nucleotides outside the gene matches: 5. The CDR3 has 17 amino acids. CDR1 MGHRA and CDR2 YSYEKL come from the germline V gene. CDR3 residues: CASSQVEAGGSTDTQYF. CDR3 DNA: TGCGCCAGCAGCCAAGTGGAAGCGGGGGGTAGCACAGATACGCAGTATTTT.

The J gene is TRBJ1-1, the V gene TRBV18; possibly TRBD1 for D (6 bases). Germline V CDR1 and CDR2: KGHSH, LQKENI. CDR3 length: 15 amino acids. Trimming cost V 0 bases and J 7 bases, with 15 bases left between them. CDR3 DNA: TGTGCCAGCTCACCACCCTCAGGGGTACGGGGTGAAGCTTTCTTT. Amino acid sequence: CASSPPSGVRGEAFF.

The chain joins TRBV15 to TRBJ2-5, with a possible D match to TRBD1 (6 bases). V gave up 3 bases and J gave up 3 bases, with 14 bases separating them. Germline values: CDR1 LNHNV, CDR2 YYDKDF (reference sequence). This CDR3 comprises 15 residues. For the CDR3, the DNA is TGTGCCACCAGCAGGGCGGCAGGGGCGGAAGAGACCCAGTACTTC. It is translated as CATSRAAGAEETQYF.

V is TRBV7-2 and J is TRBJ2-1; D might be TRBD2 (7 bases). CDR1 and CDR2 from the germline V gene are SGHTA and FQGNSA. V dropped 1 base and J dropped 6 bases, with 13 bases sitting between them. The CDR3 covers 15 residues. CDR3 DNA sequence: TGTGCCAGCAGCTTAGTGGGGGGGCCCGGCAATGAGCAGTTCTTC. Amino acid sequence: CASSLVGGPGNEQFF.

The gene calls are TRBV9 and TRBJ2-5; 9 bases are shared with TRBD2. CDR3 length: 17 amino acids. The V gene's germline CDR1 is SGDLS and CDR2 YYNGEE. V gave up 0 bases and J gave up 2 bases; unmatched junction bases: 8. CDR3 coding DNA: TGTGCCAGCAGCGTAGGAGATAGCGGGGGAGTACAAGAGACCCAGTACTTC. Its translation is CASSVGDSGGVQETQYF.

This clone was detected only once. This chain connects TRBV5-5 to TRBJ1-1, with D unclear. The CDR3 is made up of 16 amino acids. Trimming pared 0 bases from V and 0 bases from J, leaving 12 bases between. The germline gives CDR1 SGHKS, CDR2 YYEKEE (reference sequence). The CDR3 spells CASSLAPPEVNTEAFF. The CDR3, as DNA: TGTGCCAGCAGCTTGGCTCCTCCCGAGGTGAACACTGAAGCTTTCTTT.

The chain has TRBV6-2 or TRBV6-3 and TRBJ2-3, with 9 bases that match TRBD2. CDR3 length: 15 residues. Unmatched junction bases numbered 4, after V lost 2 bases and J lost 4 bases. The germline gives CDR1 MNHEY, CDR2 SVGEGT. CDR3 in amino acids: CASSYVGGGADTQYF. The CDR3 region has the DNA TGTGCCAGCAGTTACGTTGGCGGGGGGGCAGATACGCAGTATTTT.

The J gene is TRBJ1-4, the V gene TRBV18, with D perhaps TRBD1 (5 bases). Trimming removed 1 base from V and 0 bases from J, with 6 bases in between. The CDR3 runs to 15 residues. Germline assignment: CDR1 KGHSH and CDR2 LQKENI. This CDR3 is CASSPQGPTNEKLFF. The CDR3 DNA sequence: TGTGCCAGCTCACCACAGGGGCCAACTAATGAAAAACTGTTTTTT.

The chain has TRBV25-1 and TRBJ2-7; 7 bases agree with TRBD1. Germline CDR1 reads MGHDK; CDR2 reads SYGVNS. Losses at the gene ends were 10 bases for V and 3 bases for J; bases not matched to a gene: 9. The CDR3 is 13 residues long. CDR3: CATLRQGDYEQYF. The CDR3 region has the DNA TGTGCCACGCTAAGACAGGGAGACTACGAGCAGTACTTC.

V gene TRBV7-9 combines with J gene TRBJ2-1; no definite D call. CDR3 size: 14 residues. Germline CDR1 SEHNR, CDR2 FQNEAQ (reference sequence). V lost 5 bases to trimming and J lost 2 bases, with 10 bases between them. Written as DNA, the CDR3 is TGTGCCAGCAGCCTCGAGCTGGCCTACAATGAGCAGTTCTTC. Its translation: CASSLELAYNEQFF. Variable domain in full (rest from reference TRBV7-9 and TRBJ2-1): DTGVSQNPRHKITKRGQNVTFRCDPISEHNRLYWYRQTLGQGPEFLTYFQNEAQLEKSRLLSDRFSAERPKGSFSTLEIQRTEQGDSAMYLCASSLELAYNEQFFGPGTRLTVL.

The V gene is TRBV9, the J gene TRBJ1-2; 10 positions match TRBD1. The CDR3 is made up of 14 amino acids. Germline V CDR1 and CDR2: SGDLS, YYNGEE. The V segment lost 0 bases and the J segment 8 bases; nucleotides outside the gene matches: 4. In nucleotides, the CDR3 is TGTGCCAGCAGCGTAGGACAGGGGGCGGCCGGCTACACCTTC. Protein product: CASSVGQGAAGYTF. The full variable domain, rest sourced from reference TRBV9 and TRBJ1-2, is DSGVTQTPKHLITATGQRVTLRCSPRSGDLSVYWYQQSLDQGLQFLIQYYNGEERAKGNILERFSAQQFPDLHSELNLSSLELGDSALYFCASSVGQGAAGYTFGSGTRLTVV.